This is a list of T cell receptor beta chains from one sample in a study of a mutant IDH1 vaccine in newly diagnosed glioma. TCRdb's table, derived via immunoSEQ multiplex PCR, lists solely in-frame clones and lacks some. Of around 60,000 clones listed, more than 90% were seen once; the top ten hold approximately 2.4%. The sample here was PBMCs, taken from a glioma patient treated with radiotherapy, temozolomide or both. These receptors all come from a man in his fifties with glioma. Both conserved end residues are part of each CDR3. D genes are given only for firm matches. Expanded clones get a size class; other rows say once, few or many, or leave the size out.

- - TRBJ2-2 TRBV27 CASSLSLTGELFF TGTGCCAGCAGTTTAAGTCTCACCGGGGAGCTGTTTTTT
TRBD1 - TRBJ2-1 TRBV9 CASSVLGDRGYNEQFF TGTGCCAGCAGCGTACTGGGGGACAGGGGTTACAATGAGCAGTTCTTC
- - TRBJ1-1 TRBV2 CASSVVGDTEAFF TGTGCCAGCAGTGTTGTGGGGGACACTGAAGCTTTCTTT
- - TRBJ2-1 TRBV6-5 CASSYWGRGAYEQFF TGTGCCAGCAGTTACTGGGGAAGGGGTGCCTATGAGCAGTTCTTC
- - TRBJ2-7 TRBV27 CASSSLGPHYEQYF TGTGCCAGCAGTTCTCTCGGACCTCACTACGAGCAGTACTTC
- once TRBJ2-1 TRBV6-5 CASSLSGRPYNEQFF TGTGCCAGCAGCCTTTCAGGGCGGCCCTACAATGAGCAGTTCTTC
TRBD2 - TRBJ2-5 TRBV9 CASSVGGRAGETQYF TGTGCCAGCAGCGTAGGAGGGAGGGCCGGAGAGACCCAGTACTTC
TRBD1 - TRBJ2-7 TRBV28 CASFSPGQGGSTYEQYF TGTGCCAGCTTCTCCCCCGGACAGGGAGGTTCTACCTACGAGCAGTACTTC
TRBD2 - TRBJ2-7 TRBV6-1 CASSENVAGGYEQYF TGTGCCAGCAGTGAAAATGTAGCGGGAGGATACGAGCAGTACTTC
- - TRBJ2-7 TRBV20-1 CSAELLTEQYF TGCAGTGCTGAGCTACTGACAGAGCAGTACTTC
- - TRBJ1-2 TRBV12-2 CASRLVGDRGFGDYGYTF TGTGCAAGTCGCTTAGTAGGGGACAGGGGGTTTGGGGACTATGGCTACACCTTC
- once TRBJ2-1 TRBV19 CASSIWNEQFF TGTGCCAGTAGTATCTGGAATGAGCAGTTCTTC
- - TRBJ1-1 TRBV7-2 CASSPQAPGQLNTEAFF TGTGCCAGCAGCCCCCAGGCTCCGGGACAACTGAACACTGAAGCTTTCTTT
- once TRBJ2-7 TRBV5-1 CASSLRGPYEQYF TGCGCCAGCAGCTTGCGGGGGCCCTACGAGCAGTACTTC
- few TRBJ1-3 TRBV29-1 CSVDMGGNTIYF TGCAGCGTTGACATGGGGGGAAACACCATATATTTT
- - TRBJ2-1 TRBV6-4 CASSAAGTTSYNEQFF TGTGCCAGCAGTGCCGCCGGGACCACCTCCTACAATGAGCAGTTCTTC
- - TRBJ2-5 TRBV25-1 CASSVRGRETQYF TGTGCCAGCAGTGTCCGGGGGCGGGAGACCCAGTACTTC
TRBD2 once TRBJ2-1 TRBV13 CASRWGGGPDEQFF TGTGCCAGCAGGTGGGGGGGAGGGCCAGATGAGCAGTTCTTC
TRBD2 - TRBJ2-1 TRBV28 CASRPERGTAYNEQFF TGTGCCAGCAGGCCAGAGCGGGGGACCGCCTACAATGAGCAGTTCTTC
- - TRBJ1-1 TRBV4-2 CASSRNGEAFF TGTGCCAGCAGCCGGAACGGTGAAGCTTTCTTT
TRBD2 - TRBJ2-5 TRBV25-1 CASSESDEREFVETQYF TGTGCCAGCAGTGAGTCGGACGAGCGGGAGTTTGTGGAGACCCAGTACTTC